The 2 T cell receptor beta chains below all came from one sample that was sequenced in a study of CD4 and CD8 cells across lung adenocarcinoma regions. TCRdb re-called the PCR reads with MiXCR, one entry per CDR3 protein. The table includes about 12,000 distinct CDR3 sequences, approximately 48% detected once. The sequenced sample was CD8+ T cells from the margin of a lung tumor. Receptor source: a male donor with lung adenocarcinoma. The CD4 and CD8 labels of this study may be unreliable.

This chain uses TRBV10-1 with TRBJ1-1; D perhaps matches TRBD1 (5 bases). The CDR3 runs 15 residues. Trimming took 0 bases from V and 3 from J, leaving 11 bases between them. CDR1 and CDR2 (germline): WNHNN, SYGVQD (reference sequence). The CDR3 DNA is TGCGCCAGCAGTGAGTCGGGTGTGGGGGACACTGAAGCTTTCTTT. Translating gives CASSESGVGDTEAFF.

This chain links TRBV6-1 with TRBJ2-1; D is uncertain. The CDR3 extends over 13 amino acids. V lost 6 bases and J lost 4, with 10 bases in between. Germline CDR1 is MNHNS and CDR2 is SASEGT. The CDR3 DNA sequence: TGTGCCAGCAGCCTGGACCGATACAATGAGCAGTTCTTC. Translating it yields CASSLDRYNEQFF.